A single sample gave rise to the 15 T cell receptor beta chains below, sequenced in a study of molecular identifiers for immune sequencing clone quantification. One entry per CDR3 protein, called by TCRdb with MiXCR from the PCR reads. The sample lists approximately 100,000 distinct CDR3 sequences; roughly 38% were seen once. The sequenced sample was naive CD8+ T cells from blood, with Jurkat cell RNA spiked in. Sample subset: FACS-sorted CD8+CD4-CCR7+CD45RA+ naive T cells. These receptors were taken from a human donor in good health. Some libraries in this study had Jurkat cell RNA spiked in.

V is TRBV12-3 or TRBV12-4 and J is TRBJ1-1; 7 nucleotides match TRBD1. V lost 3 bases to trimming and J lost 3 bases; unmatched junction nucleotides: 4. CDR3 length equals 14 residues. Here the CDR3 reads CASSFRGGDTEAFF. The CDR3 DNA follows: TGTGCCAGCAGTTTCAGGGGGGGGGACACTGAAGCTTTCTTT.

Worth noting for this clonotype: The conserved final phenylalanine or tryptophan is absent from the CDR3, which likely points to a read error. Here the CDR3 DNA reads TGTGCCAGCAGCCCCTCCCTGACTATGAACACTGAAGCTTTCTAT. This encodes CASSPSLTMNTEAFY. V and J are TRBV13 and TRBJ1-1; D is undetermined. Trimming took 5 bases from V and 0 from J, leaving 13 bases between them. The CDR3 is made up of 15 amino acids. Germline values: CDR1 PRHDT, CDR2 FYEKMQ (reference sequence).

The CDR3 spells CASSQDIVGPYEQYF. The CDR3 nucleotides are TGCGCCAGCAGCCAAGATATAGTCGGGCCCTACGAGCAGTACTTC. The rearrangement links TRBV4-3 to TRBJ2-7, with D unresolved. The CDR3 has 15 amino acids. Germline V gene lookup returns CDR1 LGHNA and CDR2 YSLEER. The ends were cut back, 0 bases at V and 2 bases at J, with 11 bases in the middle.

This clonotype was seen at least ten times. The chain links TRBV28 to TRBJ2-5, with TRBD1 identical over 7 bases. The germline V gene has CDR1 MDHEN and CDR2 SYDVKM. J lost 5 bases, V lost 10 bases, and 10 bases had no gene match. This CDR3 region has 13 residues. CDR3: CANRRQGEETQYF. In nucleotides, the CDR3 is TGTGCCAACCGAAGACAGGGCGAGGAGACCCAGTACTTC.

The V call is TRBV12-3 or TRBV12-4, the J call TRBJ2-5, with D possibly being TRBD1 or TRBD2 (5 bases each). Between the trimmed V and J ends, which lost 6 bases and 5 bases, there was a span of 19 bases. The CDR3 length is 15 residues. The CDR3 here is CASREGRPASETQYF. The DNA for the CDR3 is TGTGCCAGCAGAGAGGGGCGACCTGCCTCGGAGACCCAGTACTTC.

The rearrangement joins TRBV12-3 or TRBV12-4 to TRBJ2-6; D unresolved. V gave up 6 bases and J gave up 0 bases, with 15 bases separating them. This CDR3 contains 17 residues. The CDR3 sequence is CASSLVVAYSGANVLTF. The CDR3 coding sequence is TGTGCCAGCAGCCTGGTGGTTGCGTACTCTGGGGCCAACGTCCTGACTTTC.

V is TRBV19 and J is TRBJ1-2; D might be TRBD1 (5 bases). Germline CDR1 LNHDA, CDR2 SQIVND (reference sequence). The CDR3 consists of 13 residues. Trimming stripped 11 bases from V and 7 bases from J, with 20 bases between. CDR3 protein: CASSAGRFFGYTF. CDR3 nucleotide sequence: TGTGCCTCCTCGGCAGGGAGATTCTTTGGCTACACCTTC.

The CDR3 reads CASSVGSRTEQYF. In nucleotides, the CDR3 is TGTGCCAGCAGCGTAGGAAGCCGCACGGAGCAGTACTTC. The rearrangement uses TRBV9 and TRBJ2-7; no clear D gene. This CDR3 has 13 residues. Germline CDR1 reads SGDLS; CDR2 reads YYNGEE. V was trimmed by 0 bases and J by 7 bases, leaving 11 bases between them.

The V and J genes are TRBV7-2 and TRBJ1-4; a possible D gene is TRBD1 (6 bases). Germline V CDR1 and CDR2: SGHTA, FQGNSA. The CDR3 loop spans 16 amino acids. The V and J ends lost 4 bases and 8 bases respectively, with 20 bases between them. CDR3 coding DNA: TGTGCCAGCAGCTCGTCGGGACACGGCAATTGGGAAAAACTGTTTTTT. This sequence encodes CASSSSGHGNWEKLFF.

This clonotype has only one observation. It may be a read error: a sequence one base away is much more abundant. The chain combines TRBV7-6 with TRBJ1-4; TRBD1 matches at 8 bases. Germline V gene lookup returns CDR1 SGHVS and CDR2 FNYEAQ. The CDR3 length is 14 residues. In DNA, the CDR3 is TGTGCCAGCAGTTCAGGGGGCATTGGTGAAAAACTGTATTTT. Translated, it gives CASSSGGIGEKLYF. Filled out from reference TRBV7-6 and TRBJ1-4, the complete variable domain reads GAGVSQSPRYKVTKRGQDVALRCDPISGHVSLYWYRQALGQGPEFLTYFNYEAQQDKSGLPNDRFSAERPEGSISTLTIQRTEQRDSAMYRCASSSGGIGEKLYFGSGTQLSVL.

This clonotype has at least ten counts. This rearrangement joins TRBV7-2 to TRBJ1-2, with D unclear. The CDR3 spans 13 residues. The V and J ends lost 5 bases and 4 bases respectively, with 11 bases between them. From germline, CDR1 is SGHTA and CDR2 FQGNSA. CDR3 loop: CASSPTGVYGYTF. CDR3 in DNA: TGTGCCAGCAGCCCGACTGGGGTCTATGGCTACACCTTC.

The chain joins TRBV4-2 to TRBJ2-1; no firm D call. Trimming took off 0 bases at V and 6 bases at J, with 9 bases between the two ends. CDR1 is LGHNA, CDR2 YNFKEQ, per germline. CDR3 length: 14 residues. DNA for the CDR3: TGTGCCAGCAGCCAAGAAATGGGGTCCAATGAGCAGTTCTTC. Translating it yields CASSQEMGSNEQFF.

This clonotype occurred a few times. The chain links TRBV25-1 to TRBJ2-7, with D possibly matching TRBD1 (6 bases). CDR1 MGHDK and CDR2 SYGVNS come from the germline V gene. Trimming took off 4 bases at V and 1 base at J, with 14 bases between the two ends. The CDR3 contains 15 residues. CDR3 nucleotide sequence: TGTGCCAGCAGTGGTTGGACAGAGGCGTCCTACGAGCAGTACTTC. It specifies CASSGWTEASYEQYF.

The chain has TRBV13 and TRBJ2-1; D perhaps matches TRBD1 (5 bases). The CDR3 has 13 amino acids. Germline V gene data show CDR1 as PRHDT and CDR2 as FYEKMQ (reference sequence). V was clipped by 2 bases and J by 6 bases, with 8 bases between them. CDR3 sequence (DNA): TGTGCCAGCAGCTTAAAGACAGTCAATGAGCAGTTCTTC. Translating it yields CASSLKTVNEQFF.

Remarks on this clonotype: This may come from a read error, since a much larger clone is one base off. This chain joins TRBV28 and TRBJ1-5; TRBD1 is a possible D gene (5 bases). The germline V gene has CDR1 MDHEN and CDR2 SYDVKM. The CDR3 runs to 15 residues. CDR3 coding DNA: TGTGCCAGCCTCATGAGGGGTGAGGACAATCAGCCCCAGCAATTT. Protein sequence: CASLMRGEDNQPQQF.